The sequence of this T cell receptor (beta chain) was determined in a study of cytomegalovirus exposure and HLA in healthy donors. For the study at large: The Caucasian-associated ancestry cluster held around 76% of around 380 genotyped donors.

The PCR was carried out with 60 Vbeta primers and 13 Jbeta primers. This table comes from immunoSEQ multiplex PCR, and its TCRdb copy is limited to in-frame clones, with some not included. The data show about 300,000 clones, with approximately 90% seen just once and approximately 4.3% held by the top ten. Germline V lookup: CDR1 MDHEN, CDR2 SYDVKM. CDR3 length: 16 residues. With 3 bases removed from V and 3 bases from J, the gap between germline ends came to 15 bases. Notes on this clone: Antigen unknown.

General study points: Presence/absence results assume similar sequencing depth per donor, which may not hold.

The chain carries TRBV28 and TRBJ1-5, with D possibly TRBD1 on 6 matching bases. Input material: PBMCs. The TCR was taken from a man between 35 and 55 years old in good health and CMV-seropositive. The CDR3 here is CASSFMPRGDNQPQHF. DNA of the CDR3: TGTGCCAGCAGTTTTATGCCCAGGGGAGACAATCAGCCCCAGCATTTT.